The rows below give T cell receptor beta chains drawn from one sample of a study of T cell responses to AZD1222 COVID-19 vaccine. This table comes from immunoSEQ multiplex PCR, and its TCRdb copy is limited to in-frame clones, with some not included. The table lists around 30,000 clones, 93% of them singletons. The sample was peripheral blood, taken on day 0 of AZD1222 vaccination. Source of these receptors: an adult in good health. The CDR3 runs from the conserved cysteine through the conserved F or W. D genes are given only for firm matches. Clone sizes are given selectively: once, few, many, or a class where the clone is expanded.

j_call d_call v_call clone_size cdr3_aa cdr3_nt
TRBJ1-2 TRBD1 TRBV29-1 NA CSVPLIGQGGGYTF TGCAGCGTTCCTCTTATTGGACAGGGCGGGGGCTACACCTTC
TRBJ2-2 TRBD1 TRBV9 once CASNGQGRTGELFF TGTGCCAGCAACGGACAGGGGCGAACCGGGGAGCTGTTTTTT
TRBJ2-7 TRBD1 TRBV5-1 NA CASSSGTASYEQYF TGCGCCAGCAGCTCCGGGACAGCCTCCTACGAGCAGTACTTC
TRBJ2-7 TRBD2 TRBV3-1/TRBV3-2 NA CASSQAWTSVSYEQYF TGTGCCAGCAGCCAAGCGTGGACTAGCGTCTCCTACGAGCAGTACTTC
TRBJ1-3 NA TRBV6-5 NA CASSLGAAGNTIYF TGTGCCAGCAGTTTGGGGGCGGCTGGAAACACCATATATTTT
TRBJ2-7 NA TRBV24-1 once CATSDWRGAEQYF TGTGCCACCAGTGATTGGAGGGGAGCCGAGCAGTACTTC
TRBJ1-2 TRBD1 TRBV5-1 NA CASSFWEGAYTDYGYTF TGCGCCAGCAGCTTCTGGGAGGGGGCCTATACAGACTATGGCTACACCTTC
TRBJ2-7 NA TRBV30 NA CAWNPSSSYEQYF TGTGCCTGGAACCCGAGCAGCTCCTACGAGCAGTACTTC
TRBJ2-1 TRBD2 TRBV4-1 NA CASSQDASGAYNEQFF TGCGCCAGCAGCCAAGATGCTAGCGGGGCCTACAATGAGCAGTTCTTC
TRBJ1-4 TRBD1 TRBV7-2 once CASSDRGTGHNEKLFF TGTGCCAGCAGCGACAGGGGGACAGGGCATAATGAAAAACTGTTTTTT
TRBJ1-1 NA TRBV5-6 NA CASSLVGGMNTEAFF TGTGCCAGCAGCTTGGTTGGGGGGATGAACACTGAAGCTTTCTTT
TRBJ1-1 NA TRBV12-3/TRBV12-4 NA CASSLSAATFF TGTGCCAGCAGTTTATCGGCCGCGACTTTCTTT
TRBJ1-3 TRBD1 TRBV14 NA CASSQTGARNTIYF TGTGCCAGCAGCCAAACAGGGGCCCGAAACACCATATATTTT
TRBJ1-3 NA TRBV12-3/TRBV12-4 NA CASSFDFADTIYF TGTGCCAGCAGTTTTGATTTCGCGGACACCATATATTTT
TRBJ2-5 NA TRBV21-1 NA CASSKSRDRGRETQYF TGTGCCAGCAGCAAATCGAGAGACAGGGGGCGAGAGACCCAGTACTTC
TRBJ2-1 TRBD2 TRBV11-2 NA CASSLGTSGNAEQFF TGTGCCAGCAGCTTAGGGACTAGCGGAAACGCTGAGCAGTTCTTC
TRBJ1-1 NA TRBV2 NA CASSEEGSTEAFF TGTGCCAGCAGTGAAGAGGGGAGTACTGAAGCTTTCTTT
TRBJ1-2 NA TRBV15 NA CATSRDLAYGYTF TGTGCCACCAGCAGAGATTTGGCCTATGGCTACACCTTC
TRBJ1-1 NA TRBV12-3/TRBV12-4 few CASSRGVNTEAFF TGTGCCAGCAGTCGGGGGGTGAACACTGAAGCTTTCTTT
TRBJ1-1 TRBD1 TRBV6-1 NA CASSEWDSEPNTEAFF TGTGCCAGCAGTGAATGGGACAGCGAACCGAACACTGAAGCTTTCTTT
TRBJ2-4 NA TRBV4-1 NA CASSPEISGIQYF TGCGCCAGCAGTCCGGAGATATCGGGCATTCAGTACTTC
TRBJ1-5 NA TRBV3-1/TRBV3-2 NA CASSQELGLPQHF TGTGCCAGCAGCCAAGAATTGGGTCTGCCCCAGCATTTT
TRBJ2-7 TRBD2 TRBV15 NA CATSRDLAGGREQYF TGTGCCACCAGCAGAGATCTCGCGGGGGGGCGCGAGCAGTACTTC
TRBJ2-3 TRBD2 TRBV3-1/TRBV3-2 once CASSQVYSRLAGADTQYF TGTGCCAGCAGCCAAGTATATTCTAGACTAGCGGGGGCAGATACGCAGTATTTT
TRBJ1-2 NA TRBV29-1 NA CTFARPNYGYTF TGCACCTTTGCCCGGCCCAACTATGGCTACACCTTC
TRBJ1-1 TRBD1 TRBV27 NA CATGADDRGVTEAFF TGTGCCACCGGGGCGGACGACAGGGGGGTCACTGAAGCTTTCTTT
TRBJ2-7 TRBD2 TRBV7-2 NA CASSLALLAGRYEQYF TGTGCCAGCAGCTTAGCCCTCCTAGCGGGAAGATACGAGCAGTACTTC
TRBJ1-2 NA TRBV20-1 NA CSASGKGGKNYGYTF TGCAGTGCTAGTGGTAAAGGGGGGAAGAACTATGGCTACACCTTC
TRBJ1-6 NA TRBV9 NA CASSVGDDYNSPLHF TGTGCCAGCAGCGTAGGGGACGACTATAATTCACCCCTCCACTTT
TRBJ2-2 NA TRBV2 NA CASRGPAGELFF TGTGCCAGCAGAGGTCCGGCCGGGGAGCTGTTTTTT
TRBJ1-2 TRBD1 TRBV6-5 NA CASRTGGYGYTF TGTGCCAGCAGGACAGGGGGCTATGGCTACACCTTC
TRBJ2-7 NA TRBV27 NA CASSTRDTEQYF TGTGCCAGCAGTACCCGGGACACCGAGCAGTACTTC
TRBJ2-4 TRBD1 TRBV5-1 NA CASSFSPGQGERLAKNIQYF TGCGCCAGCAGCTTTTCTCCGGGACAGGGTGAACGTCTAGCCAAAAACATTCAGTACTTC
TRBJ1-2 NA TRBV7-9 NA CASSRRDPGGGYTF TGTGCCAGCAGCCGACGGGACCCGGGGGGTGGCTACACCTTC
TRBJ1-1 TRBD1 TRBV30 few CAWSIWDSGNTEAFF TGTGCCTGGAGCATCTGGGACAGTGGGAACACTGAAGCTTTCTTT
TRBJ2-1 NA TRBV11-3 NA CASSLGFVGHEQFF TGTGCCAGCAGCTTAGGCTTCGTGGGGCATGAGCAGTTCTTC
TRBJ1-5 NA TRBV10-2 NA CASSDGGTVGNQPQHF TGCGCCAGCAGTGACGGAGGGACTGTTGGCAATCAGCCCCAGCATTTT
TRBJ1-3 NA TRBV28 NA CASRLPGGQGRSGNTIYF TGTGCCAGCAGACTCCCTGGAGGGCAGGGGCGCTCTGGAAACACCATATATTTT
TRBJ1-2 TRBD1 TRBV5-1 few CASSPQGTNGYTF TGCGCCAGCAGCCCACAGGGGACGAATGGCTACACCTTC
TRBJ2-7 NA TRBV7-8 NA CASSLGVAPYEQYF TGTGCCAGCAGCTTAGGGGTTGCCCCCTACGAGCAGTACTTC
TRBJ1-5 NA TRBV10-3 NA CAISAEGRNQPQHF TGTGCCATCAGTGCCGAAGGACGCAATCAGCCCCAGCATTTT
TRBJ2-4 NA TRBV2 NA CASSDMIGMDKNIQYF TGTGCCAGCAGTGATATGATAGGGATGGACAAAAACATTCAGTACTTC